This TCR beta chain was identified in a study of OX40 agonist ivuxolimab in advanced cancers. The overall study: In this trial design, patients received ivuxolimab intravenously at 0.01 to 10 mg/kg every 2 weeks. Cancers in dose escalation were hepatocellular, melanoma, renal cell and head and neck. Study-wide findings and caveats: Expanded clones belonging to CD8+ T cells outnumbered, on average, those of CD4+.

A remark on this clone: As yet, its antigen is unknown.

From germline, CDR1 is MNHEY and CDR2 SMNVEV (reference sequence). This CDR3 contains 13 residues. V lost 2 bases to trimming and J lost 6 bases, with 8 bases between them. The table came from immunoSEQ multiplex PCR; TCRdb's copy has only in-frame clones and leaves some out. The table has 55,000 to 85,000 clones, approximately 86% seen once. Any history of autoimmune disease or systemic immunosuppression disqualified patients. The source was CD4+ or CD8+ T cells sorted from blood, collected in a trial of the OX40 agonist ivuxolimab. The clonotype comes from an adult with an advanced solid tumor such as melanoma, head and neck, liver or kidney cancer. The chain uses TRBV27 and TRBJ1-5; D is ambiguous. The CDR3 loop reads CASSLAPPQPQHF. The CDR3, as DNA: TGTGCCAGCAGTTTAGCCCCTCCTCAGCCCCAGCATTTT.